These 28 T cell receptor beta chains came from one sample sequenced in a study of blood T cell repertoires in COVID-19. Here immunoSEQ multiplex PCR was the method, and the copy in TCRdb shows in-frame clones only, minus some. The table lists about 140,000 clones, around 82% of them singletons. Sample: peripheral blood. The receptors were sampled from a woman in her sixties or seventies with acute or convalescent COVID-19.

This clone was counted a few times. The chain carries TRBV2 and TRBJ2-1, with TRBD2 as a possible D gene (6 bases). This CDR3 is built from 14 residues. Per the germline V gene, CDR1 is SNHLY and CDR2 is FYNNEI. Trimming shortened V by 2 bases and J by 3 bases, and 8 bases separated the two germline ends. CDR3: CASSELGGYNEQFF. The DNA of the CDR3 is TGTGCCAGCAGTGAATTGGGGGGCTACAATGAGCAGTTCTTC. The full variable domain, rest sourced from reference TRBV2 and TRBJ2-1, is EPEVTQTPSHQVTQMGQEVILRCVPISNHLYFYWYRQILGQKVEFLVSFYNNEISEKSEIFDDQFSVERPDGSNFTLKIRSTKLEDSAMYFCASSELGGYNEQFFGPGTRLTVL.

This chain links TRBV18 with TRBJ1-2, with D perhaps TRBD1 (5 bases). CDR1 and CDR2 from the germline V gene are KGHSH and LQKENI. The CDR3 totals 14 residues. With 2 bases removed from V and 3 bases from J, the gap between germline ends came to 10 bases. CDR3 sequence: CASSPGRGDYGYTF. CDR3 coding DNA: TGTGCCAGCTCACCAGGCCGGGGGGACTATGGCTACACCTTC.

The chain recombines TRBV11-3 with TRBJ1-5; D not resolved. The CDR3 loop spans 15 amino acids. V shed 6 bases and J shed 3 bases, with 15 bases lying between them. CDR1 is SGHNT, CDR2 YENEEA, per germline. CDR3 sequence: CASSLRAGSNQPQHF. The CDR3 DNA sequence: TGTGCCAGCAGTTTGCGCGCGGGGTCCAATCAGCCCCAGCATTTT.

This chain links TRBV28 with TRBJ1-4; tentatively, D is TRBD1 (5 bases). The CDR3 spans 16 residues. Germline assignment: CDR1 MDHEN and CDR2 SYDVKM. V dropped 4 bases and J dropped 8 bases, with 20 bases sitting between them. The CDR3 coding sequence is TGTGCCAGCAGTTCAGGGAGGGGATGGGCTGGCGAAAAACTGTTTTTT. Translation gives CASSSGRGWAGEKLFF.

This sequence joins TRBV28 and TRBJ2-2; D unclear. V was trimmed by 5 bases and J by 10 bases, leaving 11 bases between them. Germline V lookup: CDR1 MDHEN, CDR2 SYDVKM. The CDR3 runs 12 residues. CDR3 amino acids: CASSPDSQELFF. The CDR3 DNA reads as TGTGCCAGCAGTCCTGACTCGCAGGAGCTGTTTTTT.

The chain links TRBV9 to TRBJ2-2, with 10 bases lining up with TRBD1. The CDR3 spans 16 residues. The V gene end was trimmed by 0 bases and the J gene end by 3 bases; junction bases not matched to a gene: 2. Germline V gene sequence: CDR1 SGDLS, CDR2 YYNGEE. Written as DNA, the CDR3 is TGTGCCAGCAGCGTAGGGACAGGGGGGTACACCGGGGAGCTGTTTTTT. It translates to CASSVGTGGYTGELFF.

J is TRBJ2-3 and V is TRBV29-1; 10 bases match TRBD1. Trimming took 7 bases from V and 5 from J; bases not matched to a gene: 6. This CDR3 comprises 13 residues. In germline, CDR1 is SQVTM, CDR2 ANQGSEA. The CDR3 DNA reads as TGCAGCGCTGAGACAGGGGGCGAAGATACGCAGTATTTT. Encoded protein: CSAETGGEDTQYF.

This chain links TRBV12-3 or TRBV12-4 with TRBJ1-2, with D hard to call. The ends were cut back, 7 bases at V and 5 bases at J, with 14 bases in the middle. CDR3 size: 13 residues. DNA for the CDR3: TGTGCCAGCAAACAGCCGCTGCAGTATGGCTACACCTTC. Amino acids: CASKQPLQYGYTF.

The chain couples TRBV2 to TRBJ1-1, with D hard to call. Trimming removed 8 bases from V and 1 base from J, with 11 bases in between. Germline V gene sequence: CDR1 SNHLY, CDR2 FYNNEI. The CDR3 contains 13 residues. The CDR3: CASLSRRNTEAFF. The CDR3 region has the DNA TGTGCCAGCTTGAGTCGGAGGAACACTGAAGCTTTCTTT.

This chain uses TRBV10-3 with TRBJ2-5; 13 bases are shared with TRBD2. With V trimmed by 9 bases and J by 2 bases, 15 bases remained unmatched. This CDR3 contains 18 residues. Germline-derived CDR1 and CDR2 are ENHRY and SYGVKD. CDR3 DNA: TGTGCCATTCAACCAGCACTAGCGGGAGGGATCAAACAAGAGACCCAGTACTTC. It codes for CAIQPALAGGIKQETQYF.

V usage is TRBV19 and J usage is TRBJ1-5, with TRBD1 matching 9 bases. V lost 5 bases, J lost 5 bases, and 10 bases stayed unmatched. The CDR3 spans 16 residues. The V gene's germline CDR1 is LNHDA and CDR2 SQIVND (reference sequence). The CDR3 loop is CASSLRGQGYHQPQHF. CDR3 DNA sequence: TGTGCCAGTAGTCTTAGGGGACAGGGCTATCATCAGCCCCAGCATTTT.

V and J are TRBV2 and TRBJ1-2; D is unclear. Per the germline V gene, CDR1 is SNHLY and CDR2 is FYNNEI. Trimming left V 2 bases short and J 3 bases short, with 7 bases between. CDR3 size: 13 residues. The DNA for the CDR3 is TGTGCCAGCAGTGAAACTGCCCACTATGGCTACACCTTC. It specifies CASSETAHYGYTF.

The chain links TRBV7-9 to TRBJ1-3; 10 bases align to TRBD1. The CDR3 covers 15 residues. J was trimmed by 10 bases and V by 0 bases; bases with no gene match: 6. The germline V gene has CDR1 SEHNR and CDR2 FQNEAQ (reference sequence). The CDR3 nucleotides read TGTGCCAGCAGCTTAGCTGCCGGGACAGGGGTAACCATATATTTT. Protein: CASSLAAGTGVTIYF.

A single count supports this clone. One end of the junction varies from germline; a read error may be responsible. The chain recombines TRBV6-2 or TRBV6-3 with TRBJ1-1, with D unresolved. CDR3 length equals 12 residues. Germline loops: CDR1 MNHEY, CDR2 SVGEGT. The CDR3 region is CASSRQNAEAFF. Here the CDR3 DNA reads TGTGCCAGCAGCCGTCAGAACGCTGAAGCTTTCTTT.

The chain uses TRBV12-3 or TRBV12-4 and TRBJ1-2; D gene unclear. The CDR3 extends over 12 amino acids. V lost 4 bases and J 8 bases, leaving 11 bases between the germline ends. CDR3 bases: TGTGCCAGCAGTTCTCCCCCGGGGGGCTACACCTTC. This gives the protein CASSSPPGGYTF.

Here the CDR3 DNA reads TGTGCCAGCAGTGAATTGGGACAGGCTGGGGAGACCCAGTACTTC. Protein sequence: CASSELGQAGETQYF. J is TRBJ2-5 and V is TRBV25-1, with 8 bases matching TRBD1. The CDR3 is 15 residues long. CDR1 MGHDK and CDR2 SYGVNS come from the germline V gene. V gave up 1 base and J gave up 5 bases; unmatched junction bases: 6.

CDR3 region: CASSEWGTGNEQYF. The CDR3 DNA follows: TGTGCCAGCAGTGAGTGGGGGACAGGGAACGAGCAGTACTTC. V gene TRBV25-1 combines with J gene TRBJ2-7, with TRBD1 matching over 9 bases. With V trimmed by 3 bases and J by 5 bases, 5 bases remained unmatched. There are 14 residues in the CDR3. From germline, CDR1 is MGHDK and CDR2 SYGVNS.

This clone was detected a few times. The chain is built from TRBV3-1 (or the pseudogene TRBV3-2) and TRBJ1-3; D is unclear. This CDR3 region has 13 residues. Germline V gene sequence: CDR1 LGHDT, CDR2 YNNKEL (reference sequence). V was clipped by 0 bases and J by 2 bases, with 2 bases between them. CDR3: CASSQDTGNTIYF. As DNA, the CDR3 is TGTGCCAGCAGCCAAGATACTGGAAACACCATATATTTT.

A few counts support this clone. The rearrangement joins TRBV18 to TRBJ1-1; TRBD1 agrees at 7 bases. The CDR3 contains 14 residues. The germline CDR1 and CDR2 sequences are KGHSH and LQKENI. The junction had 5 bases not matched to a gene; V was cut back by 6 bases and J by 1 base. CDR3 residues: CASSLGQANTEAFF. The CDR3 region has the DNA TGTGCCAGCTCGCTAGGACAGGCGAACACTGAAGCTTTCTTT. Full variable domain (rest looked up from reference TRBV18 and TRBJ1-1): NAGVMQNPRHLVRRRGQEARLRCSPMKGHSHVYWYRQLPEEGLKFMVYLQKENIIDESGMPKERFSAEFPKEGPSILRIQQVVRGDSAAYFCASSLGQANTEAFFGQGTRLTVV.

The gene calls are TRBV9 and TRBJ2-2; tentative D call: TRBD2 (5 bases). This CDR3 spans 14 amino acids. The V and J ends lost 0 bases and 6 bases respectively, with 9 bases between them. Germline V gives CDR1 SGDLS, CDR2 YYNGEE. The CDR3 is CASSVVRGPGELFF. CDR3 DNA: TGTGCCAGCAGCGTAGTCCGGGGTCCCGGGGAGCTGTTTTTT.

The chain couples TRBV15 to TRBJ2-1, with 15 bases that match TRBD2. The CDR3 is made up of 17 amino acids. V was clipped by 0 bases and J by 8 bases; unmatched bases: 5. CDR1 is LNHNV and CDR2 is YYDKDF in the germline V gene (reference sequence). In DNA, the CDR3 is TGTGCCACCAGCAGAGATAAGGGGACTAGCGGGAGGTATGAGCAGTTCTTC. This codes for CATSRDKGTSGRYEQFF.

The rearrangement links TRBV11-2 to TRBJ1-2; D is unresolved. Germline CDR1 SGHAT, CDR2 FQNNGV. V gave up 4 bases and J gave up 5 bases, with 14 bases separating them. The CDR3 totals 14 residues. The CDR3 DNA reads TGTGCCAGCAGCTCCACCGCGGGCCGATATGGCTACACCTTC. Translated: CASSSTAGRYGYTF.

The J gene is TRBJ1-2, the V gene TRBV7-2, with D tentatively TRBD1 (5 bases). Looked up from germline, CDR1 is SGHTA and CDR2 is FQGNSA. Trimming left V 5 bases short and J 4 bases short, with 11 bases between. This CDR3 contains 13 residues. The CDR3 DNA sequence: TGTGCCAGCAGCCCGGACACACTCTATGGCTACACCTTC. This encodes CASSPDTLYGYTF.

This clone has a single count. In nucleotides, the CDR3 is TGCGCCAGCAGCGCCTCCGGGACAGGGGGCCGAGAGACCCAGTACTTC. Translating gives CASSASGTGGRETQYF. The chain carries TRBV5-1 and TRBJ2-5, with 12 bases identical to TRBD1. Germline-derived CDR1 and CDR2 are SGHRS and YFSETQ. J was trimmed by 4 bases and V by 4 bases; bases with no gene match: 8. The CDR3 contains 16 residues.

This clone was seen only once. The V gene is TRBV5-1, the J gene TRBJ1-2, with TRBD1 matching over 7 bases. The J segment lost 7 bases and the V segment lost 4 bases, leaving 13 bases of the junction unmatched. This CDR3 comprises 15 residues. Germline V gene data show CDR1 as SGHRS and CDR2 as YFSETQ. The CDR3 DNA is TGCGCCAGCAGCAACGGACAGGCCGGTCTGGGTGGCTACACCTTC. Translating it yields CASSNGQAGLGGYTF.

This clone was detected a few times. V is TRBV5-1 and J is TRBJ2-7; 8 nucleotides agree with TRBD2. Germline V gene data show CDR1 as SGHRS and CDR2 as YFSETQ. Trimming cost V 4 bases and J 4 bases; bases outside gene matches: 7. CDR3 length: 14 amino acids. Here the CDR3 reads CASSLAASGYEQYF. The CDR3 DNA follows: TGCGCCAGCAGCCTGGCGGCTAGCGGGTACGAGCAGTACTTC.

The chain has TRBV6-5 and TRBJ1-6; D unclear. Germline values: CDR1 MNHEY, CDR2 SVGAGI. The CDR3 is 13 amino acids. V was clipped by 6 bases and J by 10 bases, with 13 bases between them. CDR3 loop: CASRQTSYSPLHF. CDR3 bases: TGTGCCAGCAGGCAGACATCTTACTCACCCCTCCACTTT.

The chain is built from TRBV27 and TRBJ2-1; weak D call: TRBD1 (6 bases). CDR3 length: 15 residues. Trimming took 3 bases from V and 3 from J, leaving 12 bases between them. The germline V gene encodes CDR1 MNHEY and CDR2 SMNVEV (reference sequence). The CDR3 region has the DNA TGTGCCAGCAGTTTGGCCCCGACAGGCTACAATGAGCAGTTCTTC. Translated, it gives CASSLAPTGYNEQFF.